A single sample is the source of the 9 T cell receptor beta chains below, sequenced in a study of blood T cell repertoires in COVID-19. Generated by immunoSEQ multiplex PCR, the TCRdb table keeps only in-frame clones and is missing some. The table records about 360,000 clones, more than 85% of them present only once. What was sequenced was peripheral blood. Receptors originate from a human donor in a cohort sampled during active COVID-19.

The chain uses TRBV9 and TRBJ2-2, with D possibly being TRBD2 (5 bases). Germline V gene data show CDR1 as SGDLS and CDR2 as YYNGEE. The CDR3 has 17 amino acids. V was pared by 2 bases and J by 8 bases, with 22 bases between. The CDR3 DNA sequence: TGTGCCAGCAGCGTCCCTCGGGATAGAGTAAACGGGGGGGAGCTGTTTTTT. As protein: CASSVPRDRVNGGELFF.

This rearrangement joins TRBV5-1 to TRBJ2-7, with 10 positions matching TRBD1. The CDR3 sequence is 16 residues long. Losses at the gene ends were 3 bases for V and 7 bases for J; bases not matched to a gene: 13. Germline CDR1 is SGHRS and CDR2 is YFSETQ. The CDR3 bases are TGCGCCAGCAGCTCCGGGGTGGGACAGGGGCGCTGGGAGCAGTACTTC. Protein: CASSSGVGQGRWEQYF.

CDR3 bases: TGTGCCAGCAGCTCTGACAGGGGGGATGGCTACACCTTC. It is translated as CASSSDRGDGYTF. This chain joins TRBV11-2 and TRBJ1-2; 9 nucleotides agree with TRBD1. V trimming: 4 bases; J trimming: 6 bases; junction bases outside the gene matches: 3. Germline V gives CDR1 SGHAT, CDR2 FQNNGV. There are 13 residues in the CDR3. Looking up the rest from reference TRBV11-2 and TRBJ1-2 gives the full variable domain: EAGVAQSPRYKIIEKRQSVAFWCNPISGHATLYWYQQILGQGPKLLIQFQNNGVVDDSQLPKDRFSAERLKGVDSTLKIQPAKLEDSAVYLCASSSDRGDGYTFGSGTRLTVV.

This chain connects TRBV5-4 to TRBJ2-7; TRBD2 matches 11 bases. This CDR3 has 15 residues. Germline V lookup: CDR1 SGHNT, CDR2 YYREEE (reference sequence). V trimming: 4 bases; J trimming: 3 bases; junction bases outside the gene matches: 6. The CDR3, as DNA: TGTGCCAGCAGCCTAGCGGGAGGTGGAATCTACGAGCAGTACTTC. It encodes CASSLAGGGIYEQYF. Based on the CDR3 plus reference TRBV5-4 and TRBJ2-7, the full variable domain is ETGVTQSPTHLIKTRGQQVTLRCSSQSGHNTVSWYQQALGQGPQFIFQYYREEENGRGNFPPRFSGLQFPNYSSELNVNALELDDSALYLCASSLAGGGIYEQYFGPGTRLTVT.

V usage is TRBV3-1 (or the pseudogene TRBV3-2) and J usage is TRBJ1-1; D gene uncertain. Between the trimmed V and J ends, which lost 5 bases and 4 bases, there was a span of 14 bases. The CDR3 runs to 14 residues. The germline gives CDR1 LGHDT, CDR2 YNNKEL (reference sequence). CDR3 residues: CASSWGARGTEAFF. CDR3 sequence (DNA): TGTGCCAGCAGCTGGGGAGCCCGAGGCACTGAAGCTTTCTTT.

The V and J genes are TRBV7-8 and TRBJ2-7; 7 bases agree with TRBD1. The CDR3 totals 14 residues. Germline CDR1 SGHVS, CDR2 FQNEAQ. V gave up 4 bases and J gave up 1 base; unmatched junction bases: 4. The CDR3 nucleotides are TGTGCCAGCAGCTACCGGGACAGTTCCTACGAGCAGTACTTC. Protein product: CASSYRDSSYEQYF.

The rearrangement uses TRBV28 and TRBJ2-1, with 9 bases that match TRBD1. The V gene's germline CDR1 is MDHEN and CDR2 SYDVKM. V was pared by 0 bases and J by 8 bases, with 11 bases of the junction left unmatched. CDR3 length equals 17 residues. CDR3 sequence: CASSLWALRDRVHEQFF. In DNA form, the CDR3 reads TGTGCCAGCAGTTTATGGGCCCTTCGGGACAGGGTTCATGAGCAGTTCTTC.

CDR3 sequence (DNA): TGTGCCAGCAGCCCAGGAGGGAGATCAGGTGGCTACACCTTC. Its translation is CASSPGGRSGGYTF. The genes are TRBV7-8 and TRBJ1-2; D not certain. This CDR3 has 14 residues. Deletions cut 5 bases from V and 7 bases from J, with 17 bases between. CDR1 is SGHVS, CDR2 FQNEAQ, per germline.

The chain is built from TRBV28 and TRBJ2-2; a possible D gene is TRBD2 (6 bases). Germline loops: CDR1 MDHEN, CDR2 SYDVKM. This CDR3 has 14 amino acids. V was shortened by 7 bases and J by 5 bases, with 14 bases between the two germline ends. CDR3 protein: CASNVGGGTGELFF. The CDR3 DNA sequence: TGTGCCAGCAATGTCGGGGGAGGAACCGGGGAGCTGTTTTTT.